This T cell receptor (beta chain) was recorded in a study of shared clonotypes between healthy human individuals. Study-level information: Each donor's CD4 naive and CD4 memory cells filled three plates apiece, CD8 naive two, and CD8 memory one.

The protocol was immunoSEQ multiplex PCR, while the TCRdb copy is restricted to in-frame clones and leaves out a portion. The repertoire has some 2 million clones, 95% of them found once; the top ten carry 0.13%. As concerns this clone: The antigen remains unidentified.

This CDR3 region has 11 residues. The V gene's germline CDR1 is SGHAT and CDR2 FQNNGV. V lost 4 bases to trimming and J lost 8 bases, with 8 bases between them. Findings and caveats of the study: The small donor group covered limited genetic and exposure diversity. Naive CD4 clonotypes were shared across a handful of donors at 5% to 6%.

The specimen sequenced was naive CD4+ T cells sorted from blood. Noted subset: CD45RA+ positively selected. The chain has TRBV11-2 and TRBJ1-1; no clear D gene. The clonotype originates from a man aged 18 to 30 in good health. The CDR3 is CASSSFGEAFF. In DNA, the CDR3 is TGTGCCAGCAGCTCATTCGGGGAAGCTTTCTTT.